Each of the 9 T cell receptor beta chains below was sequenced from the same sample in a study of blood T cell repertoires in COVID-19. Profiled with immunoSEQ multiplex PCR; TCRdb holds only in-frame clones, not every one. The table lists some 490,000 clones, roughly nine tenths of them singletons. Sequencing was done on a sample of PBMCs or T cells enriched from blood (not recorded which). The source of these receptors is a woman aged 60-75 years who had recovered from COVID-19.

This chain connects TRBV2 to TRBJ2-3, with 8 bases that match TRBD1. Losses at the gene ends were 3 bases for V and 1 base for J; bases not matched to a gene: 6. Germline CDR1 and CDR2: SNHLY and FYNNEI. The CDR3 has 16 residues. CDR3: CASSEGTGKGTDTQYF. CDR3 DNA: TGTGCCAGCAGTGAGGGGACAGGCAAAGGCACAGATACGCAGTATTTT.

The rearrangement links TRBV28 to TRBJ1-4; tentatively, D is TRBD1 (5 bases). In germline, CDR1 is MDHEN, CDR2 SYDVKM. Deletions cut 8 bases from V and 6 bases from J, with 16 bases between. The CDR3 has 14 amino acids. CDR3 residues: CASSRPPGDEKLFF. The DNA of the CDR3 is TGTGCCAGCTCTCGACCCCCGGGGGATGAAAAACTGTTTTTT.

This clone came up once. The chain links TRBV19 to TRBJ2-3; 7 positions agree with TRBD1. Germline assignment: CDR1 LNHDA and CDR2 SQIVND (reference sequence). The CDR3 loop spans 16 amino acids. V dropped 0 bases and J dropped 10; count of bases not matched to a gene: 13. CDR3 DNA sequence: TGTGCCAGTAGTATAGATCGGACAGGTCAGAGGCCGGCGCAGTATTTT. Its translation is CASSIDRTGQRPAQYF. The full variable domain, with the rest looked up from reference TRBV19 and TRBJ2-3, is DGGITQSPKYLFRKEGQNVTLSCEQNLNHDAMYWYRQDPGQGLRLIYYSQIVNDFQKGDIAEGYSVSREKKESFPLTVTSAQKNPTAFYLCASSIDRTGQRPAQYFGPGTRLTVL.

The chain employs TRBV6-5 and TRBJ1-1; possibly TRBD1 for D (5 bases). Germline V gives CDR1 MNHEY, CDR2 SVGAGI. V dropped 6 bases and J dropped 0 bases, with 11 bases sitting between them. The CDR3 is 14 amino acids. Here the CDR3 DNA reads TGTGCCAGCAGCAGGACACCCATGAACACTGAAGCTTTCTTT. It codes for CASSRTPMNTEAFF.

The chain is built from TRBV15 and TRBJ1-1; a possible D gene is TRBD1 (5 bases). Deletions cut 1 base from V and 4 bases from J, with 13 bases between. Germline V gene data show CDR1 as LNHNV and CDR2 as YYDKDF (reference sequence). CDR3 length: 15 amino acids. CDR3 residues: CATSRGGGGFTEAFF. CDR3 sequence (DNA): TGTGCCACCAGCAGAGGCGGGGGAGGGTTCACTGAAGCTTTCTTT.

The chain has TRBV6-5 and TRBJ1-3; D is perhaps TRBD1 (5 bases). Trimming shortened V by 1 base and J by 2 bases, and 9 bases separated the two germline ends. There are 15 residues in the CDR3. Germline CDR1 is MNHEY and CDR2 is SVGAGI. The CDR3 DNA is TGTGCCAGCAGTTACTTCTTGGGGCCTGGAAACACCATATATTTT. This encodes CASSYFLGPGNTIYF.

The chain couples TRBV28 to TRBJ1-6; 9 bases fit TRBD1. CDR1 MDHEN and CDR2 SYDVKM come from the germline V gene. After removal of 6 bases from V and 4 bases from J, the junction contained 10 bases not matched to a gene. The CDR3 sequence is 17 residues long. In DNA, the CDR3 is TGTGCCAGCAGAACGATGGGACAGGGCATTTATAATTCACCCCTCCACTTT. Its protein product is CASRTMGQGIYNSPLHF.

The chain combines TRBV29-1 with TRBJ2-1; 13 bases fit TRBD2. CDR1 is SQVTM and CDR2 is ANQGSEA in the germline V gene. V was clipped by 8 bases and J by 6 bases; unmatched bases: 4. This CDR3 spans 13 amino acids. The CDR3 is CSSGLAGINEQFF. CDR3 coding DNA: TGCAGCTCGGGACTAGCGGGGATCAATGAGCAGTTCTTC.

CDR3 sequence reads: CASSSAGLKGDEQYV. In DNA form, the CDR3 reads TGTGCCAGCAGTTCCGCCGGGCTCAAGGGGGACGAGCAGTACGTC. This chain uses TRBV28 with TRBJ2-7; D is possibly TRBD1 (6 bases). This CDR3 has 15 amino acids. V was shortened by 4 bases and J by 5 bases, with 18 bases between the two germline ends. The V gene's germline CDR1 is MDHEN and CDR2 SYDVKM.